The source of this TCR beta chain is a study of OX40 agonist ivuxolimab in advanced cancers. Only in-frame clones appear in the TCRdb table, and some are missing; sequencing was by immunoSEQ multiplex PCR. The sample yields 55,000 to 75,000 clones, roughly 84% seen once. Germline V gives CDR1 SGHRS, CDR2 YFSETQ. V was cut by 4 bases and J by 5 bases, with 18 bases left in between. CDR3 length: 15 amino acids. The sequence was obtained from an adult with an advanced solid tumor such as melanoma, head and neck, liver or kidney cancer. The genes are TRBV5-1 and TRBJ2-5, with TRBD1 as a possible D gene (6 bases). The source was CD4+ or CD8+ T cells sorted from blood, collected in a trial of the OX40 agonist ivuxolimab. CDR3 region: CASSQDHLQGETQYF. As DNA, the CDR3 is TGCGCCAGCAGCCAAGACCACTTACAGGGTGAGACCCAGTACTTC.